This T cell receptor (delta chain) was recorded in a study of Vδ1+ human thymocytes. Alphabeta T cells were depleted, then CD3+ Vdelta1+ Vdelta2- thymocytes were FACS-sorted. Overall study results and limits: In the thymus, TRG and TRD repertoires looked highly polyclonal with Gaussian CDR3 lengths. Unexpected Vdelta2 sequences could cause misinterpretation of bulk repertoire data. TRD repertoires were essentially private, unlike widely shared TRG clonotypes.

The CDR3 extends over 23 amino acids. Germline values: CDR1 TSWWSYY, CDR2 QGS. The template was reverse-transcribed extracted RNA. CDR3 amplicons came from multiplex PCR with pooled V-gene forward and constant-region reverse primers. TCRdb re-processed the multiplex PCR reads via CATT. There are 45,000 to 60,000 delta-chain clones in the sample; more than 12% occur only once, and over 0.35% lies in the top ten. The sample holds a few counts of this clone. Its antigen is currently unknown. Mismatch with germline at one junction end may stem from a read error. This clonotype was sampled from a girl under three years old who had congenital heart surgery. The chain uses TRDV1 and TRDJ1; TRDD3 agrees at 9 bases. Sequencing was done on a sample of Vdelta1+ gamma-delta thymocytes from the thymus. The subset is: FACS-sorted CD3+ TCRalphabeta- TCRVdelta1+ TCRVdelta2- thymocytes. As DNA, the CDR3 is TGCGCTCTTGGGGAAAACTTACCCAGTATGGACCTCGGGGGTACTGGGGGACGAGATAAACTCATCTTT. Amino acid sequence: CALGENLPSMDLGGTGGRDKLIF.